This T cell receptor beta chain was captured by sequencing in a study of cytomegalovirus exposure and HLA in healthy donors. Study-wide results and caveats: Evidence from a later analysis indicated that most CMV-associated TCR beta chains looked HLA-restricted.

This clone was counted once. Its antigen is undetermined. The PCR contained 60 Vbeta and 13 Jbeta primers. Sequenced by immunoSEQ multiplex PCR; TCRdb stores in-frame clones only, minus some. The sample includes around 170,000 clones, approximately 78% of them seen just once. While unrecorded immune exposures were likely, the donors were nominally healthy when sampled. The specimen was PBMCs. This TCR was sampled from a male donor in good health and CMV-seronegative.

CDR3 sequence reads: CASSQLRGGNTEAFF. The CDR3 DNA sequence: TGTGCCAGCAGCCAGCTCCGGGGGGGGAACACTGAAGCTTTCTTT. This sequence joins TRBV4-2 and TRBJ1-1, with D tentatively TRBD1 (5 bases). Trimming took off 3 bases at V and 1 base at J, with 12 bases between the two ends. Looked up from germline, CDR1 is LGHNA and CDR2 is YNFKEQ. This CDR3 contains 15 residues.